This TCR beta chain was retrieved from a study of glioma-infiltrating T cells. Germline-derived CDR1 and CDR2 are LGHNA and YSLEER. The V end lost 0 bases, the J end lost 2 bases, and 8 bases lay between the germline ends. The length of the CDR3 is 14 residues. This clonotype was recorded at least ten times. The antigen is not known. Using RNA template, CDR3s of TCR alpha and beta were amplified with iRepertoire arm-PCR. Tissue mRNA or PBMC total RNA, about 90-400 ng, went into one-step reverse transcription and amplification. TCRdb analysed the multiplex PCR reads with MiXCR anew, one entry per CDR3 protein. The data show about 130,000 distinct CDR3 sequences, 20% to 25% seen once. Study observations and caveats: Above-expected tissue-blood divergence occurred in all gliomas, most in low-grade ones.

This TCR came from a human donor with low-grade glioma or glioblastoma, undergoing nonglioma brain surgery, or in good health (not recorded which). The gene calls are TRBV4-3 and TRBJ2-7, with no clear D. The sequencing input was glioma tissue, nonneoplastic brain tissue, or PBMCs (not recorded which). The CDR3 sequence: CASSQDRATYEQYF. CDR3 coding DNA: TGCGCCAGCAGCCAAGATCGGGCCACCTACGAGCAGTACTTC.